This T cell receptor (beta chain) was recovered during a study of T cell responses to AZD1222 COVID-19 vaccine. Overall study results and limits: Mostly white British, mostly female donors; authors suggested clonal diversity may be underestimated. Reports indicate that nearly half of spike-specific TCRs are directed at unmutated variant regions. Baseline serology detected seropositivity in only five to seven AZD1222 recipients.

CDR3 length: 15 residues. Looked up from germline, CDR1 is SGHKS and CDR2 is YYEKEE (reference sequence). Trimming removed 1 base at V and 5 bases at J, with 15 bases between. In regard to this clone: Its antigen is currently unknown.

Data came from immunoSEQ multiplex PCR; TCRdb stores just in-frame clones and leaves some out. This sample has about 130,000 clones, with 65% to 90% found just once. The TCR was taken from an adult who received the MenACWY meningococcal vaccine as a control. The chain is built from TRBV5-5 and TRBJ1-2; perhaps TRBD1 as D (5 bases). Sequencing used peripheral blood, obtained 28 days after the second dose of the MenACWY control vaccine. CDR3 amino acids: CASSLHGTDKYGYTF. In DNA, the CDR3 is TGTGCCAGCAGCTTGCACGGGACTGACAAATATGGCTACACCTTC.